This TCR beta chain was profiled in a study of shared clonotypes between healthy human individuals. Study context: The cohort comprised a couple of women and a few men. Their ages spanned 18 to 49 years. Each donor contributed plates that comprised three CD4 naive, three CD4 memory, two CD8 naive and one CD8 memory.

Trimming left V 2 bases short and J 3 bases short, with 7 bases between. Germline lookup yields CDR1 SGHAT and CDR2 FQNNGV. This CDR3 contains 13 residues. On this clone: What it binds is unknown.

In the naive CD8 group, cells lacked CD45RO and were positively selected for CCR7, so terminally differentiated effector memory CD45RA+ cells were left out. Investigators spread the genomic DNA of each subset evenly over several immunoSEQ plates. The method was immunoSEQ multiplex PCR; TCRdb's version includes in-frame clones alone and lacks a portion of them. The sample records about 2.1 million clones, more than 85% being singletons. Study-level points and caveats: Collection of samples was limited to blood; tissue repertoires likely differ.

The specimen was naive CD8+ T cells from PBMCs. The chain employs TRBV11-2 and TRBJ1-2; weak D call: TRBD1 (5 bases). This clonotype originated in a man between 18 and 35 years old in good health. Some clones in this sample may be carry-over from other donors' samples. The CDR3 loop is CASSLFRDYGYTF. The CDR3 nucleotides read TGTGCCAGCAGCTTATTCAGGGACTATGGCTACACCTTC.